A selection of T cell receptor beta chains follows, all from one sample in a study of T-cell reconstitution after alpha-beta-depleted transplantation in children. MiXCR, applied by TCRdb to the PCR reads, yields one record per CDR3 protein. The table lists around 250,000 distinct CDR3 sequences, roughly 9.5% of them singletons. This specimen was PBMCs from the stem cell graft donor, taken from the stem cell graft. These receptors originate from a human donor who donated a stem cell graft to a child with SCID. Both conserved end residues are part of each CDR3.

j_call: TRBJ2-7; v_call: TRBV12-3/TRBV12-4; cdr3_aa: CASSLRQGTTYEQYF
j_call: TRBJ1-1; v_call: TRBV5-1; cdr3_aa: CASSLQAGGDTEAFF
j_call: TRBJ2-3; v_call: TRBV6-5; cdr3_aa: CASSYLDTQYF
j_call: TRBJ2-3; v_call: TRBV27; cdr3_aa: CASSLEVQTDTQYF
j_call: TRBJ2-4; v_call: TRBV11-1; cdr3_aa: CASSLMTSGALLAKNIQYF
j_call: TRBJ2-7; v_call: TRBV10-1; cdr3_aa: CASRKGTYEQYF
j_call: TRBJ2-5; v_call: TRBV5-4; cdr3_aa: CASSGNQGPGETQYF
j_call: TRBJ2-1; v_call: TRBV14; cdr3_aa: CASSQGGPGLAAWRLEQFF
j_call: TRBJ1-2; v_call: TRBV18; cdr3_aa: CASSPLTGEMDGYTF
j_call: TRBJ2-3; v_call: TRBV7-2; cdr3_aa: CASSSSGSHKTDTQYF
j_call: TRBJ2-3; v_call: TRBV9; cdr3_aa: CASSVDGTVQYF
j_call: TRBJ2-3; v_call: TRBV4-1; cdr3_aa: CASSQDGDRADTQYF
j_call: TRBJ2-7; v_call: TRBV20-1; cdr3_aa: CSARDPGTSRWGNEQYF
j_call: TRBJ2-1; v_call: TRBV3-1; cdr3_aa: CASSQDFPSGGVYNEQFF
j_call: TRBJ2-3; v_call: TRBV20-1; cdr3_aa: CSAPRLAGGGSTQYF
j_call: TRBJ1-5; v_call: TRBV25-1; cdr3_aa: CASSEGPSYSNQPQHF
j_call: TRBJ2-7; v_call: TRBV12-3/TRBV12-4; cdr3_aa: CASSLDRVPYEQYF
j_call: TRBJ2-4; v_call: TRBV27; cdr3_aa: CASSPSGGATKNIQYF
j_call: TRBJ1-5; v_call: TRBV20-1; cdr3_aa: CSALPPNQPQHF
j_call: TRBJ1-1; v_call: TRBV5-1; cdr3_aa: CASSFYTGSGTEAFF
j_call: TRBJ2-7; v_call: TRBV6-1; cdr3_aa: CASQRWGQSYEQYF
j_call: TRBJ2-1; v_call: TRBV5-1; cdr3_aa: CASSQLLPGQGNNEQFF
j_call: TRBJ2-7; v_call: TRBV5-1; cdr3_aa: CASSLGAGGLSYEQYF
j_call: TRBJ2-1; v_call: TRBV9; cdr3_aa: CATGTGNYNEQFF
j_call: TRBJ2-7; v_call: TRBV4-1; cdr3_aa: CASSQEPGTSGHEQYF
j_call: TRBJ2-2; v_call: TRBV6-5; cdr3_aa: CASSYSQNTGELFF
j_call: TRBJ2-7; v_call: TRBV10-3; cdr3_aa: CAIGGAYEQYF
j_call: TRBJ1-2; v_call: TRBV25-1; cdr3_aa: CASSDRDDYGYTF
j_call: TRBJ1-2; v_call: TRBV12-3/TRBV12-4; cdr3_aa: CASSAGGYYGYTF
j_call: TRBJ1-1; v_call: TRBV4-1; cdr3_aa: CASSHRGVMEAFF
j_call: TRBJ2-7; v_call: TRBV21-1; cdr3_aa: CASSDKTGSHDPSPYEQYF
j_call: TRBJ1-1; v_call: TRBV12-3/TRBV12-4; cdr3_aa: CASSYWATGGTEAFF
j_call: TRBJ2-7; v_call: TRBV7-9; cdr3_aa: CASSLTQRGATAYEQYF
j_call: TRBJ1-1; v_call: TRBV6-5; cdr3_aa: CASSSPRGETNTEAFF
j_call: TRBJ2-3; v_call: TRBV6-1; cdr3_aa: CASKSGGGTDTQYF
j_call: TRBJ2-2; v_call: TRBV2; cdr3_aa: CASNPPTPGELFF
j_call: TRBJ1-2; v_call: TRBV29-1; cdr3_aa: CSVDRGVSYGYTF
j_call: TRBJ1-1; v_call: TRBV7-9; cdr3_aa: CASSLRTGPQNTEAFF
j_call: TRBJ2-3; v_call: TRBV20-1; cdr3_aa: CSAKAGGNTDTQYF
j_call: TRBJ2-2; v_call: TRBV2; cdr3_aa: CASSVSPSNTGELFF
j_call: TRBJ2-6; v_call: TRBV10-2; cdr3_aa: CASSDPTGSSSGANVLTF
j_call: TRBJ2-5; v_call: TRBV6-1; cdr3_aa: CASRQYQETQYF